Each of the 21 T cell receptor beta chains below was sequenced from the same sample in a study of blood T cell repertoires in COVID-19. Clones were read by immunoSEQ multiplex PCR, and TCRdb kept only the in-frame ones, dropping some. The table records 180,000 or so clones, about 81% of them present only once. The sample was peripheral blood. These receptor sequences come from a woman aged 70-85 years with acute or convalescent COVID-19.

The chain couples TRBV3-1 (or the pseudogene TRBV3-2) to TRBJ2-2; 10 bases are shared with TRBD1. The V segment lost 3 bases and the J segment 6 bases; nucleotides outside the gene matches: 7. Germline V CDR1 and CDR2: LGHDT, YNNKEL (reference sequence). This CDR3 is 16 amino acids long. CDR3 nucleotides: TGTGCCAGCAGCCACGCCCGGACAGGGGGGGCCGGGGAGCTGTTTTTT. This translates into CASSHARTGGAGELFF.

CDR3 nucleotides: TGTGCCAGCAGCCCCCAGAGTAGCGGGAGGCACCAGGAGCAGTACTTC. It codes for CASSPQSSGRHQEQYF. This chain links TRBV7-9 with TRBJ2-7; 10 nucleotides align to TRBD2. Germline lookup yields CDR1 SEHNR and CDR2 FQNEAQ (reference sequence). The length of the CDR3 is 16 residues. V shed 5 bases and J 7 bases; nucleotides not matched to a gene: 14.

The chain links TRBV10-3 to TRBJ1-4; D unresolved. This CDR3 is 16 amino acids long. Per the germline V gene, CDR1 is ENHRY and CDR2 is SYGVKD. Trimming stripped 0 bases from V and 8 bases from J, with 16 bases between. CDR3 bases: TGTGCCATCAGTGAGTCGAGGGTCGGAAGAGAAGAAAAACTGTTTTTT. Protein sequence: CAISESRVGREEKLFF.

CDR3 sequence: CASRGQGGKAFF. CDR3 sequence (DNA): TGTGCCAGTAGGGGACAGGGGGGAAAAGCTTTCTTT. V is TRBV19 and J is TRBJ1-1; 11 bases are a match to TRBD1. The V gene end was trimmed by 6 bases and the J gene end by 9 bases; junction bases not matched to a gene: 3. The germline gives CDR1 LNHDA, CDR2 SQIVND (reference sequence). The CDR3 spans 12 residues. Full variable domain (remainder filled in from reference TRBV19 and TRBJ1-1): DGGITQSPKYLFRKEGQNVTLSCEQNLNHDAMYWYRQDPGQGLRLIYYSQIVNDFQKGDIAEGYSVSREKKESFPLTVTSAQKNPTAFYLCASRGQGGKAFFGQGTRLTVV.

The chain employs TRBV28 and TRBJ2-7; a possible D gene is TRBD1 (6 bases). This CDR3 is 13 amino acids long. Germline V gene data show CDR1 as MDHEN and CDR2 as SYDVKM. V was pared by 3 bases and J by 2 bases, with 8 bases between. The CDR3 DNA reads TGTGCCAGCAGTTTGAACAGGGCCTACGAGCAGTACTTC. Translated, it gives CASSLNRAYEQYF.

This clone was detected only once. The chain is built from TRBV12-3 or TRBV12-4 and TRBJ1-2; D uncertain. The CDR3 covers 12 residues. Trimming removed 3 bases from V and 6 bases from J, with 8 bases in between. CDR3 nucleotide sequence: TGTGCCAGCAGTTTTGGTCAGAATGGCTACACCTTC. Protein sequence: CASSFGQNGYTF.

The J gene is TRBJ1-2, the V gene TRBV29-1; unclear D gene. CDR3 length: 13 amino acids. Germline-derived CDR1 and CDR2 are SQVTM and ANQGSEA. V was shortened by 6 bases and J by 4 bases, with 15 bases between the two germline ends. The CDR3 spells CSVAGSPTYGYTF. The CDR3 region has the DNA TGCAGCGTGGCCGGGTCCCCGACCTATGGCTACACCTTC.

The chain employs TRBV10-2 and TRBJ1-5; D gene ambiguous. V was shortened by 0 bases and J by 9 bases, with 12 bases between the two germline ends. The CDR3 totals 14 residues. Germline V lookup: CDR1 WSHSY, CDR2 SAAADI. This CDR3 is CASSESGGRRPQHF. In DNA form, the CDR3 reads TGCGCCAGCAGTGAGTCGGGTGGGCGACGGCCCCAGCATTTT.

In its sample, this clone was seen a few times. The rearrangement links TRBV6-2 or TRBV6-3 to TRBJ1-5; TRBD1 aligns across 7 bases. CDR3 length: 14 residues. V was clipped by 6 bases and J by 7 bases; unmatched bases: 9. Germline V lookup: CDR1 MNHEY, CDR2 SVGEGT. The CDR3 loop is CASSSSGGKQPQHF. The CDR3 bases are TGTGCCAGCAGCTCCTCAGGGGGAAAACAGCCCCAGCATTTT.

The chain carries TRBV10-1 and TRBJ1-5; 8 bases align to TRBD1. The J call is in doubt because the DNA end fits TRBJ2-3 better. This CDR3 comprises 16 residues. From germline, CDR1 is WNHNN and CDR2 SYGVQD (reference sequence). In DNA, the CDR3 is TGCGCCAGCAGTGAGGGACAGGGACATAGCAATCAGCCCCAGTATTTT. Protein sequence: CASSEGQGHSNQPQYF.

The chain joins TRBV13 to TRBJ1-1; 9 bases match TRBD1. V trimming: 3 bases; J trimming: 4 bases; junction bases outside the gene matches: 12. The germline gives CDR1 PRHDT, CDR2 FYEKMQ (reference sequence). The CDR3 loop spans 17 amino acids. CDR3 DNA sequence: TGTGCCAGCAGCTTTAAGTTTCACAGGGGGCAAAGCACTGAAGCTTTCTTT. It encodes CASSFKFHRGQSTEAFF.

CDR3 bases: TGCGCCAGCAGCCAAGATATTCGTCGGAGCCTGAGCTCCTATAATTCACCCCTCCACTTT. It encodes CASSQDIRRSLSSYNSPLHF. The chain links TRBV4-3 to TRBJ1-6, with D hard to call. The CDR3 extends over 20 amino acids. Looked up from germline, CDR1 is LGHNA and CDR2 is YSLEER. Trimming took 0 bases from V and 0 from J, leaving 18 bases between them.

V is TRBV27 and J is TRBJ2-2; D is unresolved. The ends were cut back, 5 bases at V and 4 bases at J, with 14 bases in the middle. Germline-derived CDR1 and CDR2 are MNHEY and SMNVEV (reference sequence). The CDR3 is 15 residues long. CDR3 amino acids: CASSRDTPLTGELFF. CDR3 DNA: TGTGCCAGCAGTCGAGATACCCCGCTCACCGGGGAGCTGTTTTTT.

The chain carries TRBV7-8 and TRBJ1-2, with 7 bases that match TRBD1. The CDR3 has 16 residues. Germline V lookup: CDR1 SGHVS, CDR2 FQNEAQ. With V trimmed by 1 base and J by 3 bases, 8 bases remained unmatched. The CDR3 sequence: CASSLVGTAGDYGYTF. The CDR3 nucleotides read TGTGCCAGCAGCTTAGTTGGGACAGCGGGGGACTATGGCTACACCTTC.

The V gene is TRBV13, the J gene TRBJ2-3; tentative D call: TRBD1 (5 bases). This CDR3 comprises 14 residues. The V end was cut by 6 bases, the J end by 4 bases, with 14 bases between. Germline CDR1 PRHDT, CDR2 FYEKMQ (reference sequence). The CDR3, as DNA: TGTGCCAGCAGTTCCAGGGTGATCTCAGATACGCAGTATTTT. This translates into CASSSRVISDTQYF.

The chain is built from TRBV6-5 and TRBJ1-6; 10 nucleotides agree with TRBD1. Trimming cost V 0 bases and J 9 bases; bases outside gene matches: 5. There are 16 residues in the CDR3. Germline lookup yields CDR1 MNHEY and CDR2 SVGAGI. The CDR3 DNA is TGTGCCAGCAGTTACTCGACACGGACAGGGGGTTCACCCCTCCACTTT. This codes for CASSYSTRTGGSPLHF.

This sequence joins TRBV12-3 or TRBV12-4 and TRBJ2-7; 9 bases align to TRBD1. This CDR3 has 13 residues. Unmatched junction bases numbered 7, after V lost 7 bases and J lost 6 bases. The CDR3: CASIHKTGGEQYF. CDR3 DNA: TGTGCCAGCATTCATAAGACAGGGGGCGAGCAGTACTTC.

The chain carries TRBV6-2 or TRBV6-3 and TRBJ1-1; D is unresolved. This CDR3 contains 14 residues. Germline V CDR1 and CDR2: MNHEY, SVGEGT. V lost 6 bases, J lost 4 bases, and 15 bases lay in between. Here the CDR3 reads CASSYPRGGTEAFF. CDR3 in DNA: TGTGCCAGCAGCTATCCTCGGGGTGGCACTGAAGCTTTCTTT.

CDR3 sequence (DNA): TGCGCCAGCAGCGAAGGCGGAGGGAACACTGAAGCTTTCTTT. Residues: CASSEGGGNTEAFF. V and J are TRBV5-1 and TRBJ1-1, with unresolved D. This CDR3 spans 14 amino acids. The V gene lost 4 bases and the J gene lost 1 base, with 11 bases spanning the gap. Germline CDR1 SGHRS, CDR2 YFSETQ.

CDR3 sequence: CSPDMSYGYTF. The CDR3 coding sequence is TGCAGTCCGGACATGTCTTATGGCTACACCTTC. The chain joins TRBV20-1 to TRBJ1-2, with D possibly being TRBD1 (5 bases). Trimming removed 8 bases from V and 5 bases from J, with 12 bases in between. The CDR3 runs 11 residues. Germline-derived CDR1 and CDR2 are DFQATT and SNEGSKA (reference sequence).

The V call is TRBV29-1, the J call TRBJ1-1; possible D gene TRBD1, 6 bases. CDR1 and CDR2 (germline): SQVTM, ANQGSEA. The CDR3 is made up of 13 amino acids. V lost 7 bases, J lost 5 bases, and 17 bases lay in between. CDR3 nucleotides: TGCAGCGGGGTCCCTGGGAGGGGGACTGAAGCTTTCTTT. Translated, it gives CSGVPGRGTEAFF.